A selection of T cell receptor beta chains follows, all from one sample in a study of T cell repertoires in cytomegalovirus infection. MiXCR, run by TCRdb on the reads, gives a single entry per CDR3 protein. The repertoire holds more than 500,000 distinct CDR3 sequences, 16% seen once, with more than 20% in the top ten. The sequenced sample was CD8+ T cells from PBMCs. These receptor sequences come from a human donor in good health (CMV status not recorded). Some clones in this sample may be carry-over from other donors' samples. The CDR3 runs from the conserved cysteine through the conserved F or W. The order of the fields is clone size, D gene, V gene, J gene, CDR3 length, CDR3 protein, CDR3 DNA. A D gene is named only where the DNA matches it firmly. Rows give clone size only sometimes, using once, few, many, or a class for an expanded clone.

many	TRBD2	TRBV7-6	TRBJ2-1	13	CASSLGLAPEQFF	TGTGCCAGCAGCCTGGGACTAGCTCCCGAGCAGTTCTTC
few	TRBD2	TRBV11-2	TRBJ2-1	19	CASSTGGASGREIYNEQFF	TGTGCCAGCAGCACTGGGGGGGCTAGCGGGAGGGAAATTTACAATGAGCAGTTCTTC
few	NA	TRBV27	TRBJ2-7	14	CASSLSSRGDEQYF	TGTGCCAGCAGTTTATCGAGCAGGGGCGACGAGCAGTACTTC
NA	NA	TRBV9	TRBJ1-1	13	CASSVAWGAEAFF	TGTGCCAGCAGCGTAGCTTGGGGCGCTGAAGCTTTCTTT
many	TRBD2	TRBV12-3/TRBV12-4	TRBJ2-1	15	CASSPSGGPNNEQFF	TGTGCCAGCAGCCCTAGCGGGGGGCCAAACAATGAGCAGTTCTTC
many	TRBD2	TRBV7-9	TRBJ2-1	13	CASSSGTTNEQFF	TGTGCCAGCAGCTCGGGGACTACCAATGAGCAGTTCTTC
few	TRBD1	TRBV6-4	TRBJ2-7	14	CASSLDRGEYEQYF	TGTGCCAGCAGTTTGGACAGGGGAGAGTACGAGCAGTACTTC
few	TRBD1	TRBV28	TRBJ1-5	14	CASNYDRGNQPQHF	TGTGCCAGCAACTACGACAGGGGCAATCAGCCCCAGCATTTT
few	TRBD2	TRBV7-6	TRBJ2-1	16	CASSKLAGGTGNEQFF	TGTGCCAGCAGCAAACTAGCGGGAGGGACCGGCAATGAGCAGTTCTTC
many	NA	TRBV28	TRBJ2-1	14	CASSPPGTYNEQFF	TGTGCCAGCAGCCCCCCAGGAACTTACAATGAGCAGTTCTTC
few	TRBD1	TRBV27	TRBJ2-2	15	CASSLRDRVAGELFF	TGTGCCAGCAGTTTACGGGACAGGGTTGCCGGGGAGCTGTTTTTT
NA	NA	TRBV20-1	TRBJ2-7	16	CSARDRPGSRGVEQYF	TGCAGTGCTAGAGATCGACCAGGCTCGAGAGGAGTCGAGCAGTACTTC
NA	NA	TRBV20-1	TRBJ1-1	15	CSASGYRGRNTEAFF	TGCAGTGCTAGTGGCTATAGGGGGAGGAACACTGAAGCTTTCTTT
few	TRBD2	TRBV11-2	TRBJ2-1	19	CASSLRGWTSGSSYNEQFF	TGTGCCAGCAGCTTAAGAGGTTGGACTAGCGGGAGCTCCTACAATGAGCAGTTCTTC
few	TRBD1	TRBV5-1	TRBJ2-5	12	CATQGQQETQYF	TGCGCCACACAGGGACAGCAAGAGACCCAGTACTTC
few	NA	TRBV27	TRBJ1-1	16	CASSLIRGSLNTEAFF	TGTGCCAGCAGTTTAATCCGAGGAAGTTTGAACACTGAAGCTTTCTTT
many	NA	TRBV12-3/TRBV12-4	TRBJ1-1	12	CASSFEQNEAFF	TGTGCCAGCAGTTTTGAGCAAAATGAAGCTTTCTTT
NA	TRBD1	TRBV6-4	TRBJ1-2	12	CATTDRVGGYTF	TGTGCCACCACCGACAGGGTCGGCGGCTACACCTTC
few	NA	TRBV2	TRBJ1-4	15	CASSVLEGGGEKLFF	TGTGCCAGCAGCGTCTTGGAGGGGGGTGGAGAAAAACTGTTTTTT
many	NA	TRBV7-9	TRBJ1-6	16	CASSGDGETYNSPLHF	TGTGCCAGCAGCGGGGACGGAGAAACCTATAATTCACCCCTCCACTTT
NA	NA	TRBV5-1	TRBJ2-7	16	CASSLEVRESSYEQYF	TGCGCCAGCAGCTTGGAGGTCCGGGAGAGCTCCTACGAGCAGTACTTC
few	TRBD1	TRBV12-3/TRBV12-4	TRBJ2-7	15	CASSLFGTGDYEQYF	TGTGCCAGCAGTTTATTTGGGACAGGGGATTACGAGCAGTACTTC
many	NA	TRBV7-2	TRBJ1-1	14	CASSLGLDGTEAFF	TGTGCCAGCAGCTTAGGCCTTGATGGCACTGAAGCTTTCTTT
many	NA	TRBV25-1	TRBJ1-2	17	CASSEWAGENSNYGYTF	TGTGCCAGCAGTGAATGGGCCGGGGAAAATTCAAACTATGGCTACACCTTC
NA	TRBD1	TRBV19	TRBJ2-7	14	CASSAGTGNYEQYF	TGTGCCAGTAGTGCCGGGACAGGGAACTACGAGCAGTACTTC
few	TRBD1	TRBV2	TRBJ1-1	17	CASSEAKPQGVNTEAFF	TGTGCCAGCAGTGAAGCGAAGCCCCAGGGGGTAAACACTGAAGCTTTCTTT
many	NA	TRBV6-5	TRBJ1-5	18	CASSFSRTMESLNQPQHF	TGTGCCAGCAGTTTTTCCAGGACCATGGAGAGCCTCAATCAGCCCCAGCATTTT
few	TRBD1	TRBV14	TRBJ2-7	16	CASSLDPGQRYYEQYF	TGTGCCAGCAGCCTAGACCCGGGACAGCGGTACTACGAGCAGTACTTC
NA	NA	TRBV9	TRBJ2-2	16	CASSVGRQSNTGELFF	TGTGCCAGCAGCGTAGGAAGACAGTCGAACACCGGGGAGCTGTTTTTT
many	NA	TRBV28	TRBJ2-7	12	CASSPAGPEQYF	TGTGCCAGCAGTCCGGCGGGTCCTGAGCAGTACTTC
few	TRBD2	TRBV20-1	TRBJ2-2	15	CSARDSAGGSRELFF	TGCAGTGCTAGAGATTCAGCGGGGGGGAGTCGGGAGCTGTTTTTT
many	NA	TRBV12-3/TRBV12-4	TRBJ1-1	13	CASSQSGTLGAFF	TGTGCCAGCAGTCAATCCGGGACCCTTGGGGCTTTCTTT
few	NA	TRBV7-9	TRBJ2-6	19	CASSSMGRGSGSGANVLTF	TGTGCCAGCAGCTCGATGGGTAGGGGGTCAGGCTCTGGGGCCAACGTCCTGACTTTC
many	TRBD1	TRBV7-8	TRBJ1-2	15	CASSLTTGQAGGYTF	TGTGCCAGCAGCTTGACGACAGGGCAAGCAGGCGGCTACACCTTC
many	NA	TRBV7-9	TRBJ1-3	16	CASSAPPRMVGNTIYF	TGTGCCAGCAGCGCACCCCCGAGGATGGTAGGAAACACCATATATTTT
few	TRBD1	TRBV2	TRBJ1-2	17	CASSEARGGTGPNGYTF	TGTGCCAGCAGTGAAGCGAGGGGGGGGACAGGGCCCAATGGCTACACCTTC
few	TRBD2	TRBV13	TRBJ2-4	14	CASSLRTSGNIQYF	TGTGCCAGCAGCCTTCGGACTAGCGGGAACATTCAGTACTTC
many	NA	TRBV7-9	TRBJ1-1	15	CASSSLPPGEGRAFF	TGTGCCAGCAGCTCTCTTCCCCCGGGGGAGGGACGGGCTTTCTTT
many	NA	TRBV7-6	TRBJ1-1	15	CASSLGGAGNTEAFF	TGTGCCAGCAGCTTAGGGGGGGCAGGAAACACTGAAGCTTTCTTT
many	NA	TRBV4-1	TRBJ2-1	15	CASSPGPRQYNEQFF	TGCGCCAGCAGTCCGGGGCCCCGACAGTACAATGAGCAGTTCTTC
NA	TRBD2	TRBV28	TRBJ2-3	17	CASSPSRTSGIPDTQYF	TGTGCCAGCAGCCCGAGCCGGACTAGCGGGATTCCAGATACGCAGTATTTT
many	NA	TRBV9	TRBJ1-5	13	CASSGEGLQPQHF	TGTGCCAGCAGCGGGGAGGGACTTCAGCCCCAGCATTTT
many	TRBD2	TRBV6-5	TRBJ2-1	15	CASRQPELAANEQFF	TGTGCCAGCAGACAGCCGGAACTAGCGGCCAATGAGCAGTTCTTC
many	TRBD1	TRBV7-3	TRBJ2-1	18	CASSLGGGGQGQYNEQFF	TGTGCCAGCAGCTTAGGGGGGGGGGGACAGGGCCAGTACAATGAGCAGTTCTTC
many	NA	TRBV6-5	TRBJ2-7	15	CASSYSGGTAYEQYF	TGTGCCAGCAGTTACTCAGGTGGCACCGCCTACGAGCAGTACTTC